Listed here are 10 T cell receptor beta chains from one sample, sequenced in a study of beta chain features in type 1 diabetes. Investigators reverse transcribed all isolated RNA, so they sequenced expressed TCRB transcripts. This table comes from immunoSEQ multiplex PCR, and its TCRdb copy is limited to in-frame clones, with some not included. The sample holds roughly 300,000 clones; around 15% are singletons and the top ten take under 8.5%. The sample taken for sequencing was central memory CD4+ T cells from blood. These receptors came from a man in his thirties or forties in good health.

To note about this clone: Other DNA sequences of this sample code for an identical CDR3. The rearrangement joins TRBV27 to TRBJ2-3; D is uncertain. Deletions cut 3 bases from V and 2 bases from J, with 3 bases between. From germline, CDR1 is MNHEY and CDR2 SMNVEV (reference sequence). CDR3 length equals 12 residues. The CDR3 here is CASSFSTDTQYF. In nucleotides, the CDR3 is TGTGCCAGCAGTTTCTCCACAGATACGCAGTATTTT.

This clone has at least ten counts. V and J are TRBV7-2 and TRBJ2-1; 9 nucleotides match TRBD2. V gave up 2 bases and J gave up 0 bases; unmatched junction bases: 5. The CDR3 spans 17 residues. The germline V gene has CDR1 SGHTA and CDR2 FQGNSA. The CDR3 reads CASSLRASGVSYNEQFF. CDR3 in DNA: TGTGCCAGCAGCTTAAGGGCTAGCGGGGTCTCCTACAATGAGCAGTTCTTC.

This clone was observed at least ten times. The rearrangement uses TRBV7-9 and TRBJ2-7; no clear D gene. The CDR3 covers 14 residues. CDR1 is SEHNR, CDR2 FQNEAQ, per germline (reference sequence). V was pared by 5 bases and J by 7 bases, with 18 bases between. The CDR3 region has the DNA TGTGCCAGCAGCCCAGCCGGGTTCCACTGGGAGCAGTACGTC. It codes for CASSPAGFHWEQYV.

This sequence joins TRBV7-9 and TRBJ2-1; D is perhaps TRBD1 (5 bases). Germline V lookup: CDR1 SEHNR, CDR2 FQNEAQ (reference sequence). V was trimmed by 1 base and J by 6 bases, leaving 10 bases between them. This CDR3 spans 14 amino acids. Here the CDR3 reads CASSLVVGVNEQFF. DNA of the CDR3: TGTGCCAGCAGCTTAGTAGTAGGGGTCAATGAGCAGTTCTTC.

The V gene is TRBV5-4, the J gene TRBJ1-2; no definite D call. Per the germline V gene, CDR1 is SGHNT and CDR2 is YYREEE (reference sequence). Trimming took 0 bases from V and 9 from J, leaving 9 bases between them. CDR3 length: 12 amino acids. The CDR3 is CASSLDQISYTF. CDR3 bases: TGTGCCAGCAGCTTGGATCAGATCAGCTACACCTTC.

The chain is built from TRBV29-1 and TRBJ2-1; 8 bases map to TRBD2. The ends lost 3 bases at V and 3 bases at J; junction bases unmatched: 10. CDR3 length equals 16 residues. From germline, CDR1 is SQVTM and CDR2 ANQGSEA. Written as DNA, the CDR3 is TGCAGCGTTGACCCTATGTCGGGGGGGAGCTACAATGAGCAGTTCTTC. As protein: CSVDPMSGGSYNEQFF.

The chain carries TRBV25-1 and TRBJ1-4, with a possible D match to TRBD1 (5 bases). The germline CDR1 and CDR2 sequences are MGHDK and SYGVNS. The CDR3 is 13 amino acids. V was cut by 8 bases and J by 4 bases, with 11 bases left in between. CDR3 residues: CASHRGNNEKLFF. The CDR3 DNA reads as TGTGCCAGCCACCGGGGGAATAATGAAAAACTGTTTTTT.

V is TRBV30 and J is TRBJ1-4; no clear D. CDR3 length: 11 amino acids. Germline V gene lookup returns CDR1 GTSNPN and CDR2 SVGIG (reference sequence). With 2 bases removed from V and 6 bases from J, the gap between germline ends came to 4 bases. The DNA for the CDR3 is TGTGCCTGGAGTCTGGATGAAAAACTGTTTTTT. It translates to CAWSLDEKLFF.

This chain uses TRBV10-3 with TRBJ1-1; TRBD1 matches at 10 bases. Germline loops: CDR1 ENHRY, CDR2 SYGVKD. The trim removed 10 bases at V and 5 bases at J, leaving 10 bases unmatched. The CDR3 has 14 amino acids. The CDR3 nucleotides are TGTGCCAGCCCTCCGGACAGGGGGATTACTGAAGCTTTCTTT. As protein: CASPPDRGITEAFF.

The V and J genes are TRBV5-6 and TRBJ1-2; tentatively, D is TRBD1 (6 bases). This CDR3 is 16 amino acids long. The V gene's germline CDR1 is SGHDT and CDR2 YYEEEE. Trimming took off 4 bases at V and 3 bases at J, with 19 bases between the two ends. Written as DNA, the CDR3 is TGTGCCAGCAGCATAGGACAGCTGACCAACCACTATGGCTACACCTTC. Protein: CASSIGQLTNHYGYTF.